This passage covers 10 T cell receptor beta chains from one sample sequenced in a study of blood T cell repertoires in COVID-19. Some clones are missing from TCRdb's copy, which holds only in-frame ones; the method was immunoSEQ multiplex PCR. The sample carries 200,000 to 250,000 clones, roughly 91% recorded once. Sequenced: PBMCs or T cells enriched from blood (not recorded which). The receptors originated from a man aged 25 to 45 in a cohort exposed to, infected with or recovered from COVID-19 (not recorded which).

Only one count was recorded for this clone. The chain employs TRBV6-2 or TRBV6-3 and TRBJ1-1, with 9 bases identical to TRBD1. In germline, CDR1 is MNHEY, CDR2 SVGEGT. The V and J ends lost 0 bases and 0 bases, in that order; junction bases with no gene match: 5. This CDR3 has 17 residues. This CDR3 is CASSYSLGQGMNTEAFF. CDR3 sequence (DNA): TGTGCCAGCAGTTACTCTTTGGGACAGGGCATGAACACTGAAGCTTTCTTT.

This chain joins TRBV5-1 and TRBJ1-1, with a tentative D call TRBD1 (6 bases). With 3 bases removed from V and 0 bases from J, the gap between germline ends came to 12 bases. Germline V gene lookup returns CDR1 SGHRS and CDR2 YFSETQ. The CDR3 loop spans 15 amino acids. CDR3 protein: CASSWGRLMNTEAFF. The CDR3 DNA sequence: TGCGCCAGCAGCTGGGGGCGGTTAATGAACACTGAAGCTTTCTTT.

This chain links TRBV3-1 (or the pseudogene TRBV3-2) with TRBJ1-4, with D possibly being TRBD1 (5 bases). Germline loops: CDR1 LGHDT, CDR2 YNNKEL (reference sequence). CDR3 length: 15 amino acids. The V end was cut by 4 bases, the J end by 11 bases, with 20 bases between. The CDR3 region is CASSPPYASSGKLFF. CDR3 nucleotide sequence: TGTGCCAGCAGCCCTCCTTATGCAAGTTCAGGGAAACTGTTTTTT.

V gene TRBV7-6 combines with J gene TRBJ2-3; TRBD2 is a possible D gene (6 bases). CDR1 SGHVS and CDR2 FNYEAQ come from the germline V gene. The CDR3 totals 16 residues. Trimming pared 1 base from V and 6 bases from J, leaving 17 bases between. The CDR3: CASSLGAGQPGDTQYF. The CDR3 coding sequence is TGTGCCAGCAGCTTAGGGGCGGGGCAACCCGGGGATACGCAGTATTTT.

The V call is TRBV5-1, the J call TRBJ1-5, with a possible D match to TRBD1 (6 bases). CDR3 length: 15 residues. CDR1 is SGHRS, CDR2 YFSETQ, per germline. V was cut by 4 bases and J by 6 bases, with 17 bases left in between. CDR3 bases: TGCGCCAGCAGCCCTGGAGAGAGGGGGAGTCAGCCCCAGCATTTT. This gives the protein CASSPGERGSQPQHF.

The V call is TRBV24-1, the J call TRBJ2-4; D gene unclear. Trimming took 4 bases from V and 0 from J, leaving 12 bases between them. This CDR3 is built from 16 residues. CDR1 and CDR2 from the germline V gene are KGHDR and SFDVKD. The CDR3 here is CATSDGSAVAKNIQYF. The DNA for the CDR3 is TGTGCCACCAGTGACGGGTCCGCGGTAGCCAAAAACATTCAGTACTTC.

This chain connects TRBV25-1 to TRBJ1-2; TRBD1 is a possible D gene (6 bases). Trimming shortened V by 1 base and J by 10 bases, and 19 bases separated the two germline ends. The CDR3 spans 15 residues. Germline V lookup: CDR1 MGHDK, CDR2 SYGVNS. The CDR3 DNA sequence: TGTGCCAGCAGTGAATTAACAGGGAACTATGCAGACTACACCTTC. Its protein product is CASSELTGNYADYTF.

The rearrangement links TRBV4-1 to TRBJ2-2; TRBD1 might be the D (5 bases). Trimming cost V 0 bases and J 5 bases, with 13 bases left between them. Germline V CDR1 and CDR2: MGHRA, YSYEKL. CDR3 length: 16 residues. The DNA for the CDR3 is TGCGCCAGCAGCCAAGAGGGTCAGGGTCCTACCGGGGAGCTGTTTTTT. It yields the protein CASSQEGQGPTGELFF.

By sample fraction, this clone is medium-sized. This rearrangement joins TRBV24-1 to TRBJ1-1; perhaps TRBD1 as D (6 bases). This CDR3 contains 15 residues. The V end lost 2 bases, the J end lost 1 base, and 10 bases lay between the germline ends. CDR1 KGHDR and CDR2 SFDVKD come from the germline V gene. The CDR3 sequence is CATSDSGRGNTEAFF. The CDR3 nucleotides are TGTGCCACCAGTGATTCGGGCAGGGGGAACACTGAAGCTTTCTTT.

This clone was observed a single time. This chain joins TRBV7-2 and TRBJ2-1; TRBD2 aligns across 8 bases. This CDR3 comprises 14 residues. The germline V gene has CDR1 SGHTA and CDR2 FQGNSA. J was trimmed by 7 bases and V by 5 bases; bases with no gene match: 7. CDR3: CASSVKRERNEQFF. The CDR3 nucleotides are TGTGCCAGCAGCGTGAAGCGGGAGAGGAATGAGCAGTTCTTC.